The present entry profiles one T cell receptor (beta chain) with its context. The sample belongs to a study of blood T cell repertoires in COVID-19. Study summary: PBMCs, B-cell-depleted T cells, or T cells were the source of the cDNA or gDNA that made up the material.

Original processing methods: Reference gene primer amplification in the assay estimated nucleated cell counts. Libraries were prepared by immunoSEQ multiplex PCR; TCRdb keeps only in-frame clonotypes and omits some of them. V and J calls plus clone size are reproduced from that table; the DNA served to infer D and trimming. The sample contains approximately 130,000 clones, 84% of which appear only once. This CDR3 region has 19 residues. From germline, CDR1 is MGHRA and CDR2 YSYEKL. V was pared by 1 base and J by 1 base, with 10 bases of the junction left unmatched. The chain has TRBV4-1 and TRBJ2-6; the match to TRBD2 covers 7 bases. The receptor was isolated from a human donor in a cohort sampled during active COVID-19. Sample: peripheral blood. CDR3 residues: CASSQVFRGELSGANVLTF. The CDR3, as DNA: TGCGCCAGCAGCCAAGTCTTCCGGGGGGAATTATCTGGGGCCAACGTCCTGACTTTC.